Listed below are T cell receptor beta chains from one sample, sequenced in a study of blood T cells in healthy people across ages. TCRdb redid the calling of the 5' RACE reads with MiXCR, one entry per CDR3 protein. This sample has about 780,000 distinct CDR3 sequences, with 60% to 80% found just once. Sequencing used blood. The receptors here all came from a young man in good health. Both conserved end residues are part of each CDR3. Fields, in order: J gene, V gene, D gene, clone size, CDR3 protein, CDR3 DNA. A D gene is named only where the DNA matches it firmly. Part of the rows lack a size; the others show once, few, many or a class for expanded clones.

TRBJ2-5,TRBV28,TRBD1,.,CASSVGTGVQETQYF,TGTGCCAGCAGTGTAGGGACAGGGGTTCAAGAGACCCAGTACTTC
TRBJ1-1,TRBV2,TRBD1,.,CASSGGQKNTEAFF,TGTGCCAGCAGTGGGGGACAGAAGAACACTGAAGCTTTCTTT
TRBJ2-5,TRBV2,.,.,CATVPTVQETQYF,TGTGCCACCGTACCGACAGTCCAAGAGACCCAGTACTTC
TRBJ2-1,TRBV5-4,TRBD2,.,CASSPSSGIRDEQFF,TGTGCCAGCAGCCCCTCTAGCGGCATACGGGATGAGCAGTTCTTC
TRBJ1-2,TRBV27,.,few,CASSPGGPTYGYTF,TGTGCCAGCAGTCCCGGGGGACCCACCTATGGCTACACCTTC
TRBJ2-3,TRBV7-2,.,.,CASSLATQATDTQYF,TGTGCCAGCAGCTTAGCTACTCAGGCCACAGATACGCAGTATTTT
TRBJ2-7,TRBV29-1,TRBD1,few,CSVGGTGAYEQYF,TGCAGCGTCGGCGGGACAGGCGCCTACGAGCAGTACTTC
TRBJ2-7,TRBV20-1,.,.,CSAPPPLPVGSYEQYF,TGCAGTGCTCCTCCCCCTTTGCCCGTTGGCTCCTACGAGCAGTACTTC
TRBJ1-2,TRBV6-6,TRBD1,.,CASSIGQERSNYGYTF,TGTGCCAGCAGCATCGGACAGGAACGTTCTAACTATGGCTACACCTTC
TRBJ2-3,TRBV29-1,.,.,CSGLWDMTDTQYF,TGCAGCGGCCTATGGGACATGACAGATACGCAGTATTTT
TRBJ2-5,TRBV25-1,TRBD2,few,CASSELGSGEIGGQETQYF,TGTGCCAGCAGTGAATTGGGTAGCGGGGAGATTGGAGGACAAGAGACCCAGTACTTC
TRBJ2-6,TRBV4-3,.,few,CASSRGTGVAGANVLTF,TGCGCCAGCAGCCGAGGGACGGGGGTTGCCGGGGCCAACGTCCTGACTTTC
TRBJ2-2,TRBV12-3/TRBV12-4,TRBD2,many,CASSLAGGHGELFF,TGTGCCAGCAGCCTAGCGGGGGGGCACGGGGAGCTGTTTTTT
TRBJ2-4,TRBV2,TRBD2,.,CASSGTSGGRYF,TGTGCCAGCAGCGGGACTAGCGGGGGTAGGTACTTC
TRBJ2-7,TRBV4-3,TRBD2,.,CASSQVASGYYEQYF,TGCGCCAGCAGCCAAGTGGCTAGCGGGTACTACGAGCAGTACTTC
TRBJ1-5,TRBV28,.,.,CASSLMGSDQPQHF,TGTGCCAGCAGTTTAATGGGGTCGGATCAGCCCCAGCATTTT
TRBJ2-1,TRBV7-9,TRBD2,.,CASSPTGLAGGNEQFF,TGTGCCAGCAGCCCTACCGGACTAGCGGGGGGGAATGAGCAGTTCTTC
TRBJ2-5,TRBV12-3/TRBV12-4,TRBD2,few,CASSFRGEETQYF,TGTGCCAGCAGTTTTCGGGGGGAAGAGACCCAGTACTTC
TRBJ2-3,TRBV29-1,.,once,CSVVDQGLEDTQYF,TGCAGCGTTGTGGATCAGGGGCTCGAAGATACGCAGTATTTT
TRBJ2-1,TRBV6-2/TRBV6-3,.,few,CASTVDRNSYNEQFF,TGTGCCAGCACCGTGGACAGAAACTCCTACAATGAGCAGTTCTTC
TRBJ2-7,TRBV6-5,.,once,CASSYSPLQGTYEQYF,TGTGCCAGCAGTTACTCGCCGTTGCAGGGTACCTACGAGCAGTACTTC
TRBJ2-7,TRBV6-6,TRBD2,few,CASAGGLYEQYF,TGTGCCAGCGCGGGGGGTTTATACGAGCAGTACTTC
TRBJ1-2,TRBV18,.,.,CASSPVGPNYGYTF,TGTGCCAGCTCACCAGTAGGGCCGAACTATGGCTACACCTTC
TRBJ2-1,TRBV10-3,.,.,CAISGRAPEGEQFF,TGTGCCATCAGTGGCAGGGCGCCGGAAGGTGAGCAGTTCTTC
TRBJ2-5,TRBV20-1,TRBD2,once,CSARPWGLAGEQETQYF,TGCAGTGCTAGACCCTGGGGACTAGCGGGGGAGCAAGAGACCCAGTACTTC
TRBJ2-3,TRBV5-1,.,few,CASSSAQTTDTQYF,TGCGCCAGCAGTTCCGCTCAGACCACAGATACGCAGTATTTT
TRBJ2-3,TRBV27,TRBD2,.,CASSFTSGGTTDTRYF,TGTGCCAGCAGTTTCACTAGCGGGGGGACCACAGATACGCGGTATTTT
TRBJ2-7,TRBV10-3,.,.,CAISGGDYEQYF,TGTGCCATCAGTGGTGGGGACTACGAGCAGTACTTC
TRBJ2-1,TRBV6-4,.,.,CASSDSGVSSYNEQFF,TGTGCCAGCAGTGACTCTGGAGTTAGCTCCTACAATGAGCAGTTCTTC